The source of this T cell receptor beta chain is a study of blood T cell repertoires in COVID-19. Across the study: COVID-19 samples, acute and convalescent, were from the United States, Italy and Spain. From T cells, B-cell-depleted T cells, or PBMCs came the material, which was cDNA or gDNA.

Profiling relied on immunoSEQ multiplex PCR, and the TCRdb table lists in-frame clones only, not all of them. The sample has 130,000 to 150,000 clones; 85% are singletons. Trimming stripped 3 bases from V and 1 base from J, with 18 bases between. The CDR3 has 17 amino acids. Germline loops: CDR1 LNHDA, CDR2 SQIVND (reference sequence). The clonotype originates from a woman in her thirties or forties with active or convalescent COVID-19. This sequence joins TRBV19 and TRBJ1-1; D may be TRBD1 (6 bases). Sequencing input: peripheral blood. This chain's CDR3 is CASSMKNGGLKNTEAFF. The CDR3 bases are TGTGCCAGTAGTATGAAGAACGGGGGGCTGAAGAACACTGAAGCTTTCTTT.